This TCR beta chain was recovered during a study of neurological immune-mediated disorders. Study at large: Of the 35 or so patients with multiple sclerosis, some 30 had relapsing-remitting MS, whereas the remaining 3 had secondary progressive MS.

With 3 bases removed from V and 4 bases from J, the gap between germline ends came to 12 bases. Germline-derived CDR1 and CDR2 are DFQATT and SNEGSKA (reference sequence). CDR3 length: 13 amino acids. Regarding the study as a whole: HTLV-1-associated myelopathy ranked highest for TCR clonal expansion and multiple sclerosis lowest, beneath healthy controls.

The cDNA came from 5'RACE with 10-nucleotide random UMIs. TCRdb re-analysed the 5' RACE reads in MiXCR, keeping a single row per CDR3 protein. The sample contains about 120,000 distinct CDR3 sequences, approximately 3.2% of which appear only once. This clonotype was picked up many times. Its target is not known. Libraries used 2 million unsorted PBMCs kept frozen in RNAlater. This chain connects TRBV20-1 to TRBJ1-2; no clear D. The sequenced sample was PBMCs. This clonotype was sampled from a young woman with multiple sclerosis. The CDR3 coding sequence is TGCAGTGCTAGGGACGTGGGTGGCTATGGCTACACCTTC. Translated, it gives CSARDVGGYGYTF.